The 9 T cell receptor beta chains reported below all come from one sample, sequenced in a study of response to subunit inactivated influenza vaccine. TCRdb itself ran the RT-PCR reads through MiXCR, one entry per CDR3 protein. The table shows 450,000 to 700,000 distinct CDR3 sequences, with approximately 14% occurring only once. The sample consisted of PBMCs from blood, taken 11 to 12 days after vaccination. These receptors were obtained from a man over 45 who received an inactivated influenza vaccine.

This clonotype has a handful of counts. J is TRBJ2-3 and V is TRBV3-1, with TRBD2 matching over 7 bases. Trimming at V came to 4 bases and at J to 0 bases, leaving 10 bases not matched to a gene. CDR3 length equals 17 residues. Germline CDR1 reads LGHDT; CDR2 reads YNNKEL (reference sequence). For the CDR3, the DNA is TGTGCCAGCAGCCCTGATCTCTTGCGGGAGAGCACAGATACGCAGTATTTT. This sequence encodes CASSPDLLRESTDTQYF.

The chain has TRBV12-3 or TRBV12-4 and TRBJ2-7; 7 nucleotides align to TRBD2. CDR3 size: 13 residues. Germline trimming cut 7 bases from V and 2 bases from J; bases unmatched to any gene: 5. The CDR3: CASTSSGAYEQYF. The CDR3 nucleotides read TGTGCCAGCACCTCTAGCGGTGCCTACGAGCAGTACTTC.

V usage is TRBV12-3 or TRBV12-4 and J usage is TRBJ2-1; 10 bases map to TRBD2. Trimming cost V 5 bases and J 9 bases; bases outside gene matches: 13. The CDR3 covers 16 residues. The CDR3 reads CASSILAGAASGEQFF. The CDR3 nucleotides are TGTGCCAGCAGTATTCTAGCGGGAGCCGCTTCGGGTGAGCAGTTCTTC.

V is TRBV24-1 and J is TRBJ2-4; TRBD1 matches at 8 bases. CDR3 length: 11 residues. J gave up 12 bases and V 4 bases, and 1 base lay outside the gene matches. Germline V gene data show CDR1 as KGHDR and CDR2 as SFDVKD. Here the CDR3 reads CATSDQGAQYF. DNA for the CDR3: TGTGCCACCAGTGACCAGGGGGCTCAGTACTTC.

The V gene is TRBV28, the J gene TRBJ1-1; TRBD1 matches 7 bases. The J segment lost 3 bases and the V segment lost 6 bases, leaving 4 bases of the junction unmatched. This CDR3 spans 13 amino acids. CDR1 is MDHEN and CDR2 is SYDVKM in the germline V gene. This CDR3 is CASREGQDTEAFF. In nucleotides, the CDR3 is TGTGCCAGCAGGGAAGGACAGGACACTGAAGCTTTCTTT.

The sample holds a few counts of this clonotype. This chain connects TRBV30 to TRBJ2-1; weak D call: TRBD1 (5 bases). Looked up from germline, CDR1 is GTSNPN and CDR2 is SVGIG (reference sequence). The ends were cut back, 0 bases at V and 0 bases at J, with 9 bases in the middle. The CDR3 consists of 15 residues. In DNA, the CDR3 is TGTGCCTGGAGTGTAGACAGCAGCTCCTACAATGAGCAGTTCTTC. Its translation is CAWSVDSSSYNEQFF.

The gene calls are TRBV30 and TRBJ1-1; maybe TRBD1 (6 bases). The V end was cut by 5 bases, the J end by 4 bases, with 17 bases between. The germline V gene has CDR1 GTSNPN and CDR2 SVGIG (reference sequence). This CDR3 comprises 14 residues. This CDR3 is CAWVYWGRGTEAFF. The CDR3 DNA follows: TGTGCCTGGGTCTATTGGGGCAGGGGCACTGAAGCTTTCTTT.

The rearrangement links TRBV6-1 to TRBJ2-5; 11 bases are a match to TRBD2. V lost 5 bases, J lost 7 bases, and 9 bases stayed unmatched. This CDR3 has 15 amino acids. The germline gives CDR1 MNHNS, CDR2 SASEGT. CDR3 protein: CASSTGTSGVRTQYF. The CDR3 region has the DNA TGTGCCAGCAGTACAGGGACTAGCGGAGTGAGGACCCAGTACTTC.

This clonotype has more than one count but fewer than ten. The chain has TRBV7-3 and TRBJ1-1, with 8 nucleotides matching TRBD1. The germline V gene encodes CDR1 SGHTA and CDR2 FQGTGA. This CDR3 contains 16 residues. The ends lost 1 base at V and 0 bases at J; junction bases unmatched: 4. For the CDR3, the DNA is TGTGCCAGCAGCTTAAGCCGGGACAGGCTGAACACTGAAGCTTTCTTT. Translation: CASSLSRDRLNTEAFF.